The following is a T cell receptor (beta chain) sequence with its context. Followed over time, Seattle patients had been enrolled while infection was active. Here immunoSEQ multiplex PCR was the method, and the copy in TCRdb shows in-frame clones only, minus some. The top ten hold roughly 2.5% of the sample, which has about 230,000 clones, 90% seen once. The data originate from a study of blood T cell repertoires in COVID-19. V was trimmed by 4 bases and J by 3 bases, leaving 7 bases between them. From germline, CDR1 is SNHLY and CDR2 FYNNEI. There are 12 residues in the CDR3. The chain joins TRBV2 to TRBJ2-7, with D maybe TRBD1 (5 bases). The TCR sequence derives from a man aged 30-40 years with COVID-19, enrolled during active disease. Input material: peripheral blood. This chain's CDR3 is CASSVQGYEQYF. Here the CDR3 DNA reads TGTGCCAGCAGTGTCCAGGGCTACGAGCAGTACTTC.